This T cell receptor beta chain was sequenced during a study of T cells in Graves' hyperthyroidism and ophthalmopathy. Study-wide results and caveats: In the blood, most expanded thyroid clonotypes above 0.001 appeared as well.

Ophthalmopathy patients showed a Clinical Activity Score of at least 3, NOSPECS grade of at least 4 and duration under 3 months. The sample holds many counts of this clonotype. The antigen is unknown. TCR beta CDR3 sequences were amplified from RNA transcripts. Researchers ran a first-round RT-PCR on the TCR CDR3 using the HTBI primer set. MiXCR, run by TCRdb on the multiplex PCR reads, gives a single entry per CDR3 protein. This table has more than 350,000 distinct CDR3 sequences, roughly 15% appearing once. The receptor's source is a woman aged 55-75 years with Graves' ophthalmopathy. Sequencing was done on a sample of blood.

CDR3 sequence reads: CASSRNGIAVPGELFF. CDR3 sequence (DNA): TGTGCCAGCAGTCGAAATGGGATAGCGGTACCCGGGGAGCTGTTTTTT. J is TRBJ2-2 and V is TRBV3-1; perhaps TRBD2 as D (6 bases). CDR1 LGHDT and CDR2 YNNKEL come from the germline V gene (reference sequence). V was trimmed by 6 bases and J by 6 bases, leaving 20 bases between them. The CDR3 sequence is 16 residues long.